This T cell receptor beta chain derives from a study of blood T cell repertoires in COVID-19. Study background: The samples span acute and convalescent COVID-19 from the United States, Italy and Spain. The analysed material was cDNA or gDNA that came from T cells, B-cell-depleted T cells, or PBMCs.

CDR3 length equals 15 residues. Germline CDR1 SGHAT, CDR2 FQNNGV. Trimming took 1 base from V and 1 from J, leaving 8 bases between them. TCRdb's table, derived via immunoSEQ multiplex PCR, lists solely in-frame clones and lacks some. The sample lists under 450,000 clones; approximately 77% were seen once. The receptor was isolated from a human donor with acute or convalescent COVID-19. The donor label of this sample is uncertain. Material: peripheral blood. The chain is built from TRBV11-2 and TRBJ1-5; unclear D gene. As DNA, the CDR3 is TGTGCCAGCAGCTTAGCGGGCGGGAGCAATCAGCCCCAGCATTTT. As protein: CASSLAGGSNQPQHF.